This T cell receptor (beta chain) was found in a study of low-dose radiotherapy and immunotherapy resistance in tumors. Study in general: Cyclophosphamide infusions of 200 mg/m2 came every two weeks, one day before radiation-immunotherapy. Daily oral aspirin at 300 mg began on cycle 1 day 1 and lasted four cycles.

This clonotype was recorded many times. Described time point: after trial treatment. Indicated treatment: LDRT plus nivolumab, ipilimumab, low-dose cyclophosphamide and aspirin (RACIN trial). Nivolumab, ipilimumab, aspirin, low-dose cyclophosphamide and low-dose radiotherapy were all administered to the donors. The CDR3 extends over 13 amino acids. V was pared by 6 bases and J by 7 bases, with 13 bases between. TRAV- and TRBV-specific primers primed first-strand cDNA, covering alpha and beta chains. Both a constant-region primer and a V-primer adapter served to amplify TCRs across about 20 PCR cycles. TCRdb re-derived calls from the reads in MiXCR, one entry per CDR3 protein. This sample has some 100,000 distinct CDR3 sequences, with around 20% found just once.

The sequencing used PBMCs, collected after low-dose radiotherapy plus immunotherapy. This clonotype originated in a male donor with prostate cancer. The rearrangement links TRBV12-3 or TRBV12-4 to TRBJ2-1; D is undetermined. The CDR3 spells CASRTQWANEQFF. DNA of the CDR3: TGTGCCAGCAGAACCCAGTGGGCGAATGAGCAGTTCTTC.